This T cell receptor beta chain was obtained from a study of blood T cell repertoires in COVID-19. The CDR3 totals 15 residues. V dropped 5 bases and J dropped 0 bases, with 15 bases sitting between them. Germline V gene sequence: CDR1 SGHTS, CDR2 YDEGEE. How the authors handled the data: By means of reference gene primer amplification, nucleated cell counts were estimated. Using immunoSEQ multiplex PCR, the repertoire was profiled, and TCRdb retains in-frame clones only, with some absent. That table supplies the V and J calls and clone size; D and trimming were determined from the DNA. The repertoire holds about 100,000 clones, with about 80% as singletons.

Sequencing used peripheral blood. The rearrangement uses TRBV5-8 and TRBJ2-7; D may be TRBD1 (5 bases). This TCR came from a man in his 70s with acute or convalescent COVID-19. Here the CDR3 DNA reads TGTGCCAGCAGGAAACAGGAATCCCGCTCCTACGAGCAGTACTTC. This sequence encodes CASRKQESRSYEQYF.